This paragraph reports one T cell receptor (beta chain). Germline CDR1 is SGHTA and CDR2 is FQGNSA. The CDR3 loop spans 16 amino acids. The J segment lost 5 bases and the V segment lost 4 bases, leaving 12 bases of the junction unmatched. The sample belongs to a study of Ad26.COV2.S vaccination and SARS-CoV-2 variants. Clones were read by immunoSEQ multiplex PCR, and TCRdb kept only the in-frame ones, dropping some. This sample has hundreds of thousands of clones, with about 85% found just once. Indicated treatment: about 20 received Ad26.COV2.S at low or high dose, single or two shots; roughly five received placebo; per-sample allocation not given. Day 63 after the first injection of vaccine or placebo was the sampling time.

The receptor's source is a person aged 18 to 65 who received the Ad26.COV2.S COVID-19 vaccine or a placebo. The V gene is TRBV7-2, the J gene TRBJ2-7; 9 nucleotides line up with TRBD2. The sample in question was peripheral blood, obtained in a trial of Ad26.COV2.S vaccine versus placebo. The CDR3 region is CASSSQSGRIANEQYF. The DNA for the CDR3 is TGTGCCAGCAGCTCCCAAAGCGGGAGGATAGCTAACGAGCAGTACTTC.